This T cell receptor beta chain came from a study of T cells in Graves' hyperthyroidism and ophthalmopathy. RNA transcripts provided the source from which TCR beta CDR3 regions were amplified. Using the HTBI primer set, a first-round RT-PCR was run on the TCR CDR3. TCRdb re-analysed the multiplex PCR reads in MiXCR, keeping a single row per CDR3 protein. The repertoire includes about 590,000 distinct CDR3 sequences, 14% of them detected once, and less than 9% sits in the top ten. This clonotype was picked up a small number of times. Being one base from a much bigger clone, this may be a read error. The CDR3 does not close with the conserved phenylalanine or tryptophan, likely indicating a read error. CDR1 and CDR2 from the germline V gene are SGHAT and FQNNGV. This CDR3 spans 17 amino acids. Trimming took 1 base from V and 6 from J, leaving 18 bases between them.

This receptor was taken from a woman between 18 and 29 years old with Graves' ophthalmopathy. What was sequenced was blood. The J gene is TRBJ2-2, the V gene TRBV11-2; possible D gene TRBD2, 6 bases. The DNA for the CDR3 is TGTGCCAGCAGCTTAGGGCGGGGCGGGTTACGTCCCGGGGAGCTGTTTCTT. It is translated as CASSLGRGGLRPGELFL.